The clone carrying this T cell receptor beta chain is categorized as large. As yet, its antigen is unknown. These data come from a study of circulating CD8 cells and anti-PD-1 response in melanoma. Study summary: Anti-PD-1 was first-line therapy for about 50% of the 13 patients.

Study results and limitations: Generally, no replicate experiments were performed. Diversity ranked highest in DNEG and lowest in TIGIT subsets. Clonotype sharing was highest between DPOS and TIGIT subsets.

Four subsets defined by PD-1 and/or TIGIT were sorted from live CD3+CD8+TCRalphabeta+ cells. Using about 15 ng of total RNA, TCR libraries were made with the QIAseq Immune Repertoire TCR panel. TCRdb redid the calling of the reads with MiXCR, one entry per CDR3 protein. The sample records roughly 730 distinct CDR3 sequences, around 13% being singletons. The ends were cut back, 8 bases at V and 3 bases at J, with 17 bases in the middle. Per the germline V gene, CDR1 is LGHNA and CDR2 is YNFKEQ. The CDR3 contains 15 residues. Sequencing was performed on CD8+ T cells from PBMCs, taken at baseline or after one month of anti-PD-1 therapy (not recorded which). This receptor was obtained from a human donor with melanoma. The chain uses TRBV4-2 and TRBJ2-1, with D perhaps matching TRBD1 (6 bases). For the CDR3, the DNA is TGTGCCAGCGGTCGGCAACAGGGAGACTACAATGAGCAGTTCTTC. It codes for CASGRQQGDYNEQFF.